This TCR beta chain emerged from a study of T cell changes during pregnancy in multiple sclerosis. Germline values: CDR1 SGHRS, CDR2 YFSETQ. The CDR3 extends over 17 amino acids. V gave up 3 bases and J gave up 5 bases; unmatched junction bases: 11. Clones were sequenced by immunoSEQ multiplex PCR, and TCRdb holds only the in-frame ones, with some missing. The data show 40,000 or so clones, 89% seen once. The clonotype was recovered from a female donor with multiple sclerosis, enrolled in a pregnancy study. The chain joins TRBV5-1 to TRBJ2-3, with 11 bases that match TRBD2. Source: CD4+ T cells from peripheral blood mononuclear cells, taken in the first trimester of pregnancy. This CDR3 is CASSSLTSGSSGDTQYF. CDR3 DNA: TGCGCCAGCAGCTCTCTCACTAGCGGGAGTTCCGGAGATACGCAGTATTTT. The full variable domain, in which reference TRBV5-1 and TRBJ2-3 provide the parts outside the CDR3, is KAGVTQTPRYLIKTRGQQVTLSCSPISGHRSVSWYQQTPGQGLQFLFEYFSETQRNKGNFPGRFSGRQFSNSRSEMNVSTLELGDSALYLCASSSLTSGSSGDTQYFGPGTRLTVL.